The present T cell receptor (beta chain) was sequenced within a study of blood T cell repertoires in COVID-19. The method was immunoSEQ multiplex PCR; TCRdb's version includes in-frame clones alone and lacks a portion of them. The data contain over 85,000 clones, 86% of them seen just once; the ten biggest clones take up roughly 7.2%. CDR1 MNHEY and CDR2 SMNVEV come from the germline V gene (reference sequence). The CDR3 sequence is 15 residues long. V lost 3 bases and J lost 5; bases outside the gene matches: 6. The sequenced material came from peripheral blood. The chain carries TRBV27 and TRBJ2-2; the match to TRBD2 covers 7 bases. This TCR came from a man in his fifties or sixties with acute or convalescent COVID-19. Here the CDR3 reads CASSLRSGNTGELFF. The CDR3 DNA reads as TGTGCCAGCAGTTTGAGGAGCGGGAATACCGGGGAGCTGTTTTTT.